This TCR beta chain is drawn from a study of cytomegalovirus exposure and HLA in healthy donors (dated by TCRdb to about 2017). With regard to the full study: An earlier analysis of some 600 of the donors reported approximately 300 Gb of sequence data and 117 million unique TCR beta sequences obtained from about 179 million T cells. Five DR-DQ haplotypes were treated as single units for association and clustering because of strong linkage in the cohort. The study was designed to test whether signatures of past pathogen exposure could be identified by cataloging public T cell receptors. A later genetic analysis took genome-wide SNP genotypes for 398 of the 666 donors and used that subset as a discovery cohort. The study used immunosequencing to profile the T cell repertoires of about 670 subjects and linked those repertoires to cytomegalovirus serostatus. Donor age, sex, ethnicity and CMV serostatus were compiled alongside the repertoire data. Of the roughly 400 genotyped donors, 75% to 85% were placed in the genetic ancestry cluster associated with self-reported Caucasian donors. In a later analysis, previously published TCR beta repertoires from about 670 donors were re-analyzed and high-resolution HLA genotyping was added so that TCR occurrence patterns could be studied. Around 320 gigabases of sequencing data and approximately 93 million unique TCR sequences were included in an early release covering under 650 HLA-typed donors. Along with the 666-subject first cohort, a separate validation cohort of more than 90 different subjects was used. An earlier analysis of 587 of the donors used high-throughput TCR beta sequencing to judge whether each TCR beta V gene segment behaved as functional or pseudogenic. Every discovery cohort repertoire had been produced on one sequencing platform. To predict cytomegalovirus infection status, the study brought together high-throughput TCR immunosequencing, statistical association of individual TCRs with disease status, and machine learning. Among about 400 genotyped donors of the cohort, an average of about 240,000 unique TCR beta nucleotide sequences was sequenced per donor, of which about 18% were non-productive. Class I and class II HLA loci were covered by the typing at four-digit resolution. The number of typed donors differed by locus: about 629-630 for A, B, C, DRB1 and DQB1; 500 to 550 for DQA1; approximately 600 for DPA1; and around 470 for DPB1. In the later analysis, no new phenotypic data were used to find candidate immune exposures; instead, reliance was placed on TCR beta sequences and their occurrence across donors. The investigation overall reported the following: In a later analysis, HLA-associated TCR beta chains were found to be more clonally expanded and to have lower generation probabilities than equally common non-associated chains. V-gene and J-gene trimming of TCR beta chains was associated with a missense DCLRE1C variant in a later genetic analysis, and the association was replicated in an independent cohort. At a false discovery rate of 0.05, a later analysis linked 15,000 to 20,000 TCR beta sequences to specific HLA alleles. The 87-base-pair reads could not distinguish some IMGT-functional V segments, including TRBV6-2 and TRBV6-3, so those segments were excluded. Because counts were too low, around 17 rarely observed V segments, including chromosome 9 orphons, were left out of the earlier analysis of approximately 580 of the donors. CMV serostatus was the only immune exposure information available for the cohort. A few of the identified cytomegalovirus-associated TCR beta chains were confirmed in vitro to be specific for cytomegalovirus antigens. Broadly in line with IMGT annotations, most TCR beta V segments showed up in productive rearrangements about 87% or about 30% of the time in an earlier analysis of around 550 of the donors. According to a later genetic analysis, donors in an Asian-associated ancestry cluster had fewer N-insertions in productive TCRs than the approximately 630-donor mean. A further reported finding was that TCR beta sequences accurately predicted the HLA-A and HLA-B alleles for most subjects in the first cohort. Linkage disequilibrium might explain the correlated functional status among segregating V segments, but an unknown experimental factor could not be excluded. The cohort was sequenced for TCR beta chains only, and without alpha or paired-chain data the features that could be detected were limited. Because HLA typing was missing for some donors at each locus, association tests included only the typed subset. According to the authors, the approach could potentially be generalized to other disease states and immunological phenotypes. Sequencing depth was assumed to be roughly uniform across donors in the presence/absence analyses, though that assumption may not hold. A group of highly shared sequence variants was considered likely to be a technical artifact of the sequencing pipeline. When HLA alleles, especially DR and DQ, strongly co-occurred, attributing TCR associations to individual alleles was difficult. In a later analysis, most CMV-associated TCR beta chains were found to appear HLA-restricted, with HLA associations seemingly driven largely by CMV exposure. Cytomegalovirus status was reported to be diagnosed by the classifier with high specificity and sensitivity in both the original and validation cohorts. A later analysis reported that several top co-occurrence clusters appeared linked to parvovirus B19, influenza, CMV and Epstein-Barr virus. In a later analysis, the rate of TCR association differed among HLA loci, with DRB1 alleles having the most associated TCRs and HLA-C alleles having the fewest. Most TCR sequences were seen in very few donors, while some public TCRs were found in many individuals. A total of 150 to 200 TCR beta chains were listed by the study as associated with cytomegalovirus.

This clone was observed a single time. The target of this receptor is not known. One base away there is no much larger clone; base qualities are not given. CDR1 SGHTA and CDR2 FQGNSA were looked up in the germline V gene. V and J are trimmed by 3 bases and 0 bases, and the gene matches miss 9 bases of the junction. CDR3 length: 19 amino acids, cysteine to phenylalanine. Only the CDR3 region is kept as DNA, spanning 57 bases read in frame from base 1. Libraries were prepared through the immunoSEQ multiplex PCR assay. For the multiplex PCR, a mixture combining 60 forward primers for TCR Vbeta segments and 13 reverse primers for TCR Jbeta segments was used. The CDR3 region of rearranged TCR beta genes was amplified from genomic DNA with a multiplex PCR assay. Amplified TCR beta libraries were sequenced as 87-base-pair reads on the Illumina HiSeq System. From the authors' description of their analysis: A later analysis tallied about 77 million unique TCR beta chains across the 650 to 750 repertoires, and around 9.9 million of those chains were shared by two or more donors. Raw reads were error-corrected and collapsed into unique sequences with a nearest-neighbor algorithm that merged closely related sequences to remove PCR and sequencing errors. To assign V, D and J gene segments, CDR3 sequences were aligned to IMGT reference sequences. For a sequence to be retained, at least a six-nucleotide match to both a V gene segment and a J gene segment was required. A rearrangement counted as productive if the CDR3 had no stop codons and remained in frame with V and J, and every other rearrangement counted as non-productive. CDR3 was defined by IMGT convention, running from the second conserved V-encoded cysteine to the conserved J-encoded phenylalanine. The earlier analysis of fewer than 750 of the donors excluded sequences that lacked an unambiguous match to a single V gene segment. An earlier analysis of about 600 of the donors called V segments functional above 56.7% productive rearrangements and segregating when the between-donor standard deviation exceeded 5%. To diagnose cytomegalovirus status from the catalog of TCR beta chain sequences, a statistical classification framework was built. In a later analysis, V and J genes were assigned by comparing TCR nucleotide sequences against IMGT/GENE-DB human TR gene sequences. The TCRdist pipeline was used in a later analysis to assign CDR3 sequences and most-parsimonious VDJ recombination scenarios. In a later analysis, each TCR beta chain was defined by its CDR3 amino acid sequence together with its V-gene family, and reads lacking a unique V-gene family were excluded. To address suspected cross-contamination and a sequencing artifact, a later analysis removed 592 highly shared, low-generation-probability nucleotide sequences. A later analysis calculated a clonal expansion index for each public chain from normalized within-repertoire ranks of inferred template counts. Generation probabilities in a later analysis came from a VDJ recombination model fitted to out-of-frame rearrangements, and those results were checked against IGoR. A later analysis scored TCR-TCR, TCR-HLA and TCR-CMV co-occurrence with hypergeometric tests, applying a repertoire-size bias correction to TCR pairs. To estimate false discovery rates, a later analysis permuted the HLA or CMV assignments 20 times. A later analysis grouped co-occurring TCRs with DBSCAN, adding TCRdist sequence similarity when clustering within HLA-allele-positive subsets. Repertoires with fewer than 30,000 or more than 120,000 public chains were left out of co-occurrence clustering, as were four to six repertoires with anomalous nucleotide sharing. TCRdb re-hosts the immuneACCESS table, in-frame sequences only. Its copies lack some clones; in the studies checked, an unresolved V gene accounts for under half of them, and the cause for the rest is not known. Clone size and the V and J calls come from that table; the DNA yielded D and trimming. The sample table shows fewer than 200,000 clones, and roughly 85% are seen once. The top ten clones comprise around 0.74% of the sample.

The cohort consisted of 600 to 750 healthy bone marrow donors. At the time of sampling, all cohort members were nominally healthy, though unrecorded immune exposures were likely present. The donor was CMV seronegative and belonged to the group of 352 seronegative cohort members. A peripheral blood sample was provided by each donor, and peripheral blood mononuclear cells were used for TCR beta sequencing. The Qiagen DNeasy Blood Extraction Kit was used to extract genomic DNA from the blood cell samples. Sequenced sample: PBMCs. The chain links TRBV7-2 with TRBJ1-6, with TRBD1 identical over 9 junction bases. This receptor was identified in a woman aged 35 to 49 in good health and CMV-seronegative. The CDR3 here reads CASSFFQGQGSSYNSPLHF. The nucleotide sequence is TGTGCCAGCAGCTTCTTCCAAGGACAGGGGAGCTCCTATAATTCACCCCTCCACTTT.